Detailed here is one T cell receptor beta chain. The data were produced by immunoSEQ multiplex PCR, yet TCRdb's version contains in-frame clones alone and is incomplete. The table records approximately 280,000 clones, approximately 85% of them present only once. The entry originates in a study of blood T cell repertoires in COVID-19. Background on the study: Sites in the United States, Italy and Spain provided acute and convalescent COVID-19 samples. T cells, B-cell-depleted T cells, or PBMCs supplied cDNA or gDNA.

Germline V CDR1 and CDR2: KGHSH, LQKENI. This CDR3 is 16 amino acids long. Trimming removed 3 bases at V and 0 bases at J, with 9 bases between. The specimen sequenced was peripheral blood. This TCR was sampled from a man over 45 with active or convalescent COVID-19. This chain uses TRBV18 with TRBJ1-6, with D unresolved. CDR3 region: CASSPSMSSYNSPLHF. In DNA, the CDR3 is TGTGCCAGCTCACCCTCGATGAGCTCCTATAATTCACCCCTCCACTTT.